These 17 T cell receptor beta chains came from one sample sequenced in a study of a mutant IDH1 vaccine in newly diagnosed glioma. Time point of the sample: week 23, last vaccination. In every dose of vaccine, 300 ug of mutant IDH1 20-mer peptide was given alongside topical imiquimod. Antigens of these TCRs are unknown. Libraries were prepared by immunoSEQ multiplex PCR; TCRdb keeps only in-frame clonotypes and omits some of them. The repertoire includes tens of thousands of clones, about 80% of them detected once, and roughly 6.2% sits in the top ten. The sequencing here drew on PBMCs, taken from a glioma patient whose treatment included an IDH1 peptide vaccine. Source of these receptors: a man aged 40-55 years with glioma.

This clone was counted once. The chain carries TRBV19 and TRBJ1-1; perhaps TRBD1 as D (5 bases). This CDR3 is 16 amino acids long. V lost 5 bases, J lost 0 bases, and 16 bases lay in between. The germline gives CDR1 LNHDA, CDR2 SQIVND (reference sequence). CDR3 DNA sequence: TGTGCCAGTAGTCCTGGGGGGAGGTTGATGAACACTGAAGCTTTCTTT. It yields the protein CASSPGGRLMNTEAFF.

This clone has more than one count but fewer than ten. The CDR3 sequence: CASSSGQGSQPQHF. The CDR3 nucleotides are TGTGCCAGCAGTTCCGGACAGGGAAGTCAGCCCCAGCATTTT. The V gene is TRBV2, the J gene TRBJ1-5, with TRBD1 matching 8 bases. CDR3 length: 14 residues. Trimming removed 5 bases from V and 6 bases from J; junction bases left unmatched: 6. Germline CDR1 SNHLY, CDR2 FYNNEI.

This chain joins TRBV25-1 and TRBJ1-1, with 10 bases matching TRBD1. V lost 0 bases, J lost 8 bases, and 3 bases stayed unmatched. The CDR3 has 14 residues. Germline CDR1 is MGHDK and CDR2 is SYGVNS. In DNA form, the CDR3 reads TGTGCCAGCAGTGAATATGGGACAGGGGAGGAAGCTTTCTTT. This sequence encodes CASSEYGTGEEAFF.

The sample holds a few counts of this clone. This rearrangement joins TRBV4-1 to TRBJ1-2; D call uncertain. V was trimmed by 3 bases and J by 7 bases, leaving 18 bases between them. In germline, CDR1 is MGHRA, CDR2 YSYEKL. CDR3 size: 15 residues. CDR3 sequence: CASSQPSLITGGYTF. The CDR3 region has the DNA TGCGCCAGCAGCCAGCCTTCCCTTATTACGGGTGGCTACACCTTC.

Note on this clone: A junction boundary mismatches the germline segment, possibly from a read error. J is TRBJ2-7 and V is TRBV20-1; TRBD2 aligns across 7 bases. The CDR3 covers 9 residues. CDR1 DFQATT and CDR2 SNEGSKA come from the germline V gene (reference sequence). The CDR3 reads CRGGAARIF. Written as DNA, the CDR3 is TGCAGGGGAGGGGCGGCTCGGATCTTC.

This chain uses TRBV29-1 with TRBJ1-6; D is undetermined. This CDR3 is built from 13 residues. Deletions cut 4 bases from V and 1 base from J, with 5 bases between. Germline assignment: CDR1 SQVTM and CDR2 ANQGSEA. CDR3 bases: TGCAGCGTTGGGGAGTCCTATAATTCACCCCTCCACTTT. It translates to CSVGESYNSPLHF.

The CDR3 coding sequence is TGTGCCAGCAGCTCTACGTGGGTTTGGGAAGAGACCCAGTACTTC. Encoded protein: CASSSTWVWEETQYF. The chain joins TRBV7-2 to TRBJ2-5; D ambiguous. CDR1 is SGHTA, CDR2 FQGNSA, per germline. CDR3 length: 15 residues. The V gene lost 4 bases and the J gene lost 3 bases, with 15 bases spanning the gap.

The V call is TRBV7-9, the J call TRBJ1-3, with D tentatively TRBD1 (5 bases). V was clipped by 5 bases and J by 2 bases, with 10 bases between them. The length of the CDR3 is 14 residues. Germline V gene lookup returns CDR1 SEHNR and CDR2 FQNEAQ (reference sequence). For the CDR3, the DNA is TGTGCCAGCAGCATGCGACAGACTGGAAACACCATATATTTT. Translation: CASSMRQTGNTIYF. Supplemented by reference TRBV7-9 and TRBJ1-3, the full variable domain reads DTGVSQNPRHKITKRGQNVTFRCDPISEHNRLYWYRQTLGQGPEFLTYFQNEAQLEKSRLLSDRFSAERPKGSFSTLEIQRTEQGDSAMYLCASSMRQTGNTIYFGEGSWLTVV.

This clone was detected a few times. CDR3 DNA: TGTGCCTGGAGTGTAGGACCAGGGTCCCACTATGGCTACACCTTC. It specifies CAWSVGPGSHYGYTF. The rearrangement joins TRBV30 to TRBJ1-2; TRBD1 might be the D (5 bases). The CDR3 spans 15 residues. Germline V CDR1 and CDR2: GTSNPN, SVGIG (reference sequence). V lost 0 bases and J 3 bases, leaving 14 bases between the germline ends.

The chain is built from TRBV7-2 and TRBJ2-7, with unresolved D. Per germline, CDR1 SGHTA and CDR2 FQGNSA. Trimming stripped 7 bases from V and 0 bases from J, with 13 bases between. The CDR3 length is 14 residues. The CDR3 nucleotides read TGTGCCAGCACCCTAAGAGAGAGCTCCTACGAGCAGTACTTC. Protein sequence: CASTLRESSYEQYF.

The rearrangement joins TRBV30 to TRBJ1-5; the D is unclear. The germline gives CDR1 GTSNPN, CDR2 SVGIG (reference sequence). V lost 0 bases and J lost 3, with 6 bases in between. CDR3 length: 13 amino acids. In nucleotides, the CDR3 is TGTGCCTGGAGTGTATCGGACAATCAGCCCCAGCATTTT. Translating gives CAWSVSDNQPQHF.

The chain couples TRBV4-2 to TRBJ1-2, with TRBD1 matching 8 bases. The CDR3 consists of 15 residues. V dropped 4 bases and J dropped 8; count of bases not matched to a gene: 12. Germline assignment: CDR1 LGHNA and CDR2 YNFKEQ. This CDR3 is CASSPGDRTLSGYTF. The CDR3 coding sequence is TGTGCCAGCAGCCCGGGGGACAGGACTTTAAGCGGCTACACCTTC.

This chain links TRBV15 with TRBJ1-1, with 9 bases that match TRBD1. The CDR3 contains 14 residues. V lost 5 bases, J lost 6 bases, and 7 bases stayed unmatched. The germline CDR1 and CDR2 sequences are LNHNV and YYDKDF (reference sequence). This CDR3 reads CATSRNRDRAEAFF. As DNA, the CDR3 is TGTGCCACCAGCCGTAACCGGGACAGGGCTGAAGCTTTCTTT. The variable domain in full, completed from reference TRBV15 and TRBJ1-1, reads DAMVIQNPRYQVTQFGKPVTLSCSQTLNHNVMYWYQQKSSQAPKLLFHYYDKDFNNEADTPDNFQSRRPNTSFCFLDIRSPGLGDTAMYLCATSRNRDRAEAFFGQGTRLTVV.

The gene calls are TRBV5-6 and TRBJ1-3; D uncertain. This CDR3 region has 15 residues. V lost 4 bases to trimming and J lost 6 bases, with 17 bases between them. The germline V gene encodes CDR1 SGHDT and CDR2 YYEEEE. The CDR3 protein is CASSRRPIGTNTIYF. In DNA, the CDR3 is TGTGCCAGCAGCCGAAGACCCATCGGTACAAACACCATATATTTT.

This clone was observed a handful of times. This chain links TRBV30 with TRBJ1-2; 12 nucleotides line up with TRBD1. Germline trimming cut 3 bases from V and 2 bases from J; bases unmatched to any gene: 10. The germline V gene encodes CDR1 GTSNPN and CDR2 SVGIG (reference sequence). This CDR3 region has 17 residues. Here the CDR3 DNA reads TGTGCCTGGAGGCCGGGGACAGGGGGCTTGTGGAACTATGGCTACACCTTC. This encodes CAWRPGTGGLWNYGYTF.

The chain uses TRBV14 and TRBJ2-7; the match to TRBD1 covers 8 bases. The junction had 8 bases not matched to a gene; V was cut back by 2 bases and J by 5 bases. Germline V gene data show CDR1 as SGHDN and CDR2 as FVKESK. This CDR3 region has 15 residues. In DNA form, the CDR3 reads TGTGCCAGCAGCCAATGGCAGCAGGGGGCCCACGAGCAGTACTTC. Translating it yields CASSQWQQGAHEQYF.

The chain employs TRBV29-1 and TRBJ2-3; 8 nucleotides agree with TRBD2. Germline V gives CDR1 SQVTM, CDR2 ANQGSEA. Unmatched junction bases numbered 14, after V lost 2 bases and J lost 7 bases. This CDR3 is built from 16 residues. The CDR3 region has the DNA TGCAGCGTTGAAAGCCCCGGGGGGGCCCCCGAAAATACGCAGTATTTT. Residues: CSVESPGGAPENTQYF.